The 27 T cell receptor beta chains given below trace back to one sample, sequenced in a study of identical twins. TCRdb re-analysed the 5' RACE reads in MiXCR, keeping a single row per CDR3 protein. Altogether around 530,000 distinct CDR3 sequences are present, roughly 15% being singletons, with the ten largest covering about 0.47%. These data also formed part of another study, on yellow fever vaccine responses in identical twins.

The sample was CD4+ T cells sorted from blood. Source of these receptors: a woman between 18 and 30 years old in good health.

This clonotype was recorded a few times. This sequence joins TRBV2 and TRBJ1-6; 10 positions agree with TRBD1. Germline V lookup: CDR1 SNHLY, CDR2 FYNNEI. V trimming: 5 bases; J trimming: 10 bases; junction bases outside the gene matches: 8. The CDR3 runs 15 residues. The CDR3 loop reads CASSSTGGAGSPLHF. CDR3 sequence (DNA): TGTGCCAGCAGTTCGACAGGGGGCGCCGGGTCACCCCTCCACTTT.

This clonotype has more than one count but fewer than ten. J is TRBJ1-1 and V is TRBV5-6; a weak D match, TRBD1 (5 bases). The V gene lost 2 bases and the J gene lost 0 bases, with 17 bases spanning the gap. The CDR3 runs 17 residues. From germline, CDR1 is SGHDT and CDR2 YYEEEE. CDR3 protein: CASSLIGTETLNTEAFF. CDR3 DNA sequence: TGTGCCAGCAGCTTAATCGGGACTGAGACCCTGAACACTGAAGCTTTCTTT.

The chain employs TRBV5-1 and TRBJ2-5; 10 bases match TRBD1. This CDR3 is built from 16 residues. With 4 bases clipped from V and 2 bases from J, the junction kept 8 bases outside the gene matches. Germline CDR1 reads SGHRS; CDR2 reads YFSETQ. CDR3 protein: CASSVAGQGMQETQYF. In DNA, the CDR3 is TGCGCCAGCAGCGTCGCGGGACAGGGGATGCAAGAGACCCAGTACTTC. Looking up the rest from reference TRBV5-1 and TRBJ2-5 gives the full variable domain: KAGVTQTPRYLIKTRGQQVTLSCSPISGHRSVSWYQQTPGQGLQFLFEYFSETQRNKGNFPGRFSGRQFSNSRSEMNVSTLELGDSALYLCASSVAGQGMQETQYFGPGTRLLVL.

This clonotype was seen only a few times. CDR3: CASSYAPGQLYEQYV. The DNA of the CDR3 is TGTGCCAGCAGTTACGCGCCGGGACAATTATACGAGCAGTACGTC. The chain employs TRBV6-5 and TRBJ2-7, with D maybe TRBD1 (6 bases). Per germline, CDR1 MNHEY and CDR2 SVGAGI. Trimming removed 2 bases at V and 4 bases at J, with 15 bases between. The CDR3 runs 15 residues.

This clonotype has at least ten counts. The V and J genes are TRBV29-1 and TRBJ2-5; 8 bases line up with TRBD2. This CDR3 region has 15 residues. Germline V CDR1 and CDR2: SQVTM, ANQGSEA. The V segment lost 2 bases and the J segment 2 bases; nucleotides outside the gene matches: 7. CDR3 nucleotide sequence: TGCAGCGTTGAACGGTCTAGCGGGCAACAAGAGACCCAGTACTTC. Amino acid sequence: CSVERSSGQQETQYF.

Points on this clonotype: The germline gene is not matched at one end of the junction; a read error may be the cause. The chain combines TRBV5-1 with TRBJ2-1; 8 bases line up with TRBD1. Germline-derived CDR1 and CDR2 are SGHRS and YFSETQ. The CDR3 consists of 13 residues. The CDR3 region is CASRTGTYDEQFF. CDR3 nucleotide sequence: TGCGCCAGCCGGACAGGGACCTACGATGAGCAGTTCTTC.

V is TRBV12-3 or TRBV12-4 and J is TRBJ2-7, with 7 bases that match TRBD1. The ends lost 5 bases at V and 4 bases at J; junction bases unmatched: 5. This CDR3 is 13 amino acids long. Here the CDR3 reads CASSPSGQYEQYV. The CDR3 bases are TGTGCCAGCAGTCCCTCGGGACAGTACGAGCAGTACGTC.

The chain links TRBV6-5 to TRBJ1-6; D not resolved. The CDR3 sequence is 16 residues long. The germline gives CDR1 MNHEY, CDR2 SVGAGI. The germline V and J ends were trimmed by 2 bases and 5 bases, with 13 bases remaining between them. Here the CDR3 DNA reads TGTGCCAGCAGTTACCTTTCGGCAGGCAATAATTCACCCCTCCACTTT. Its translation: CASSYLSAGNNSPLHF.

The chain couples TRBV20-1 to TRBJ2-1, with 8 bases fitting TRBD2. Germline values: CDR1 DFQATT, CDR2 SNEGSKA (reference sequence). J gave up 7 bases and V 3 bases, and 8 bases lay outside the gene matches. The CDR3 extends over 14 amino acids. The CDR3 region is CSASHRGRSNEQFF. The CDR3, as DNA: TGCAGTGCTAGTCATCGCGGGAGGTCTAATGAGCAGTTCTTC.

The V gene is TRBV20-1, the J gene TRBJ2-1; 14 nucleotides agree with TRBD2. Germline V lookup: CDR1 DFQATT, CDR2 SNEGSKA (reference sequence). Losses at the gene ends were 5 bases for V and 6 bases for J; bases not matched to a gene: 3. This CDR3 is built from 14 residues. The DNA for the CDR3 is TGCAGTGCTCCGACTAGCGGGGGGGCCAATGAGCAGTTCTTC. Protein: CSAPTSGGANEQFF.

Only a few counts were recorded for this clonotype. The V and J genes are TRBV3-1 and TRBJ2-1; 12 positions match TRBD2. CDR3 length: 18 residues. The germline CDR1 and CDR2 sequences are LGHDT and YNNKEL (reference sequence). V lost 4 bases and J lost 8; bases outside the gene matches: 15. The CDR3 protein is CASSPTGTLAGGPDEQFF. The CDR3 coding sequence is TGTGCCAGCAGCCCAACCGGAACCCTAGCGGGAGGGCCGGATGAGCAGTTCTTC.

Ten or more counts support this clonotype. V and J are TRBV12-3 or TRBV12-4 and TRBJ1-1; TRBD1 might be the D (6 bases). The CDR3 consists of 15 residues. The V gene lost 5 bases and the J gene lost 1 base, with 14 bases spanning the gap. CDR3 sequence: CASSHGQPGNTEAFF. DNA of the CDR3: TGTGCCAGCAGTCATGGACAGCCGGGGAACACTGAAGCTTTCTTT.

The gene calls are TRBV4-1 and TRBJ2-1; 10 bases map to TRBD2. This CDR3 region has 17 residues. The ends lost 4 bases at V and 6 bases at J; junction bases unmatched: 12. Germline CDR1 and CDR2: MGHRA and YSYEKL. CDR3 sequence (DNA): TGCGCCAGCAGCCTCCCCCGTACCGGGACTAGCGCCAATGAGCAGTTCTTC. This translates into CASSLPRTGTSANEQFF.

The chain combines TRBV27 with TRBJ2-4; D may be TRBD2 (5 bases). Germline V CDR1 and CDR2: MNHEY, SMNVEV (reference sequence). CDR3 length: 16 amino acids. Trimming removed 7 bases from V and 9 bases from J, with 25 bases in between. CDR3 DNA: TGTGCCAGCACCACCGTCGGCCCGGGATCTTACGGCATTCAGTACTTC. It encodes CASTTVGPGSYGIQYF.

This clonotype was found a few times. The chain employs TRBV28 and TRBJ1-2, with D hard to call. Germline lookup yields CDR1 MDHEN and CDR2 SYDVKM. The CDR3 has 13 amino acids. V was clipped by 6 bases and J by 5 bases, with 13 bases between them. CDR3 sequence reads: CASSSLGIYGYTF. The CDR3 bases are TGTGCCAGCAGCTCACTCGGGATATATGGCTACACCTTC.

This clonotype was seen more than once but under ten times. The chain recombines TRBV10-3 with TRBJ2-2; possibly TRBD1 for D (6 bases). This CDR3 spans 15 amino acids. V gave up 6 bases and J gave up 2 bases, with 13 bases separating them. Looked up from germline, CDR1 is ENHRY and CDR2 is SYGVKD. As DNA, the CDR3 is TGTGCCATCAGCCCCGGGACACATAACACCGGGGAGCTGTTTTTT. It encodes CAISPGTHNTGELFF.

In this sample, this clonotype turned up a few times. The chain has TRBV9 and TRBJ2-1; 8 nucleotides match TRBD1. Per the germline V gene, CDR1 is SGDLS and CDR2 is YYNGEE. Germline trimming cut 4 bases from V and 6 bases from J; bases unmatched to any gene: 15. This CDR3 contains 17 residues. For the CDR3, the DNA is TGTGCCAGCAGCCCCGGGACAGGATGGGGCCCGGGCAATGAGCAGTTCTTC. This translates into CASSPGTGWGPGNEQFF.

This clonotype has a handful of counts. This CDR3 reads CASSGTSALMAEQFF. DNA for the CDR3: TGTGCCAGCAGCGGGACTAGCGCGCTTATGGCAGAGCAGTTCTTC. The V call is TRBV7-3, the J call TRBJ2-1; 10 nucleotides align to TRBD2. Germline CDR1 is SGHTA and CDR2 is FQGTGA. CDR3 length equals 15 residues. The V and J ends lost 5 bases and 10 bases, in that order; junction bases with no gene match: 11.

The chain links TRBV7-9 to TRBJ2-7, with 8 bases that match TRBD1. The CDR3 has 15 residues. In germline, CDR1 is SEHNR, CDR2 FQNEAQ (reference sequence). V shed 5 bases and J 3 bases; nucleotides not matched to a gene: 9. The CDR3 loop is CASSQTGVKVYEQYF. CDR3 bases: TGTGCCAGCAGCCAGACAGGGGTGAAGGTCTACGAGCAGTACTTC. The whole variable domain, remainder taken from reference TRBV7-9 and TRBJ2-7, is DTGVSQNPRHKITKRGQNVTFRCDPISEHNRLYWYRQTLGQGPEFLTYFQNEAQLEKSRLLSDRFSAERPKGSFSTLEIQRTEQGDSAMYLCASSQTGVKVYEQYFGPGTRLTVT.

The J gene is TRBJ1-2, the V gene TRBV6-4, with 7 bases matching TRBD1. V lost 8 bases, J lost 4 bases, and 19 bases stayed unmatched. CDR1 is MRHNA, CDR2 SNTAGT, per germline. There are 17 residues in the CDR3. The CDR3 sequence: CASVSRQGGGIGYGYTF. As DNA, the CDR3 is TGTGCCAGCGTCTCTAGACAGGGCGGGGGTATCGGCTATGGCTACACCTTC.

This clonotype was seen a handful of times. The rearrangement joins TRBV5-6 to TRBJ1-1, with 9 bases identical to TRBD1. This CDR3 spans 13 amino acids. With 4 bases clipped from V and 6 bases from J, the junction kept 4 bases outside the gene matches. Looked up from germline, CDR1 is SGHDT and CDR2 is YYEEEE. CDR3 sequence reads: CASSPDRGAEAFF. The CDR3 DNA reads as TGTGCCAGCAGCCCGGACAGGGGCGCTGAAGCTTTCTTT.

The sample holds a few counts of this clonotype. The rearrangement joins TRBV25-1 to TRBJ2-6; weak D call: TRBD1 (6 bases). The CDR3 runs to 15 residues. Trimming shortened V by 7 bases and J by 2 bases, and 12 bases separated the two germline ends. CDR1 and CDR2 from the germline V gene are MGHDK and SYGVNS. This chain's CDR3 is CASNLGGAGANVLTF. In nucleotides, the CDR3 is TGTGCCAGCAACCTAGGGGGTGCTGGGGCCAACGTCCTGACTTTC.

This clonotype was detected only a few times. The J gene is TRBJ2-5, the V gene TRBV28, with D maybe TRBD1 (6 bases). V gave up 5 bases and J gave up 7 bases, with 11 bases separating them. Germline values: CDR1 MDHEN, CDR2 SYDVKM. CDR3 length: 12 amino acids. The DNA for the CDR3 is TGTGCCAGCAGTGGACAGATCGGGACCCAGTACTTC. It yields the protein CASSGQIGTQYF.

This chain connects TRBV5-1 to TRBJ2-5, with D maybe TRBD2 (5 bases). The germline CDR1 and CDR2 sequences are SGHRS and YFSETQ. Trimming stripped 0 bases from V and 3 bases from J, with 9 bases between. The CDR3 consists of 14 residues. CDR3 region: CASSLDGKKETQYF. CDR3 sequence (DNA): TGCGCCAGCAGCTTGGACGGGAAGAAAGAGACCCAGTACTTC.

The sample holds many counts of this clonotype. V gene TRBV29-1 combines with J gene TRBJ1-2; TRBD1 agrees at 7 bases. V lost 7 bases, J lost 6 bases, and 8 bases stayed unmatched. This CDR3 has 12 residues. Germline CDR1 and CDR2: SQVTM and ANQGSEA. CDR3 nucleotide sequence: TGCAGCGCCGAGGGACAGCAGCATGGCTACACCTTC. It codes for CSAEGQQHGYTF.

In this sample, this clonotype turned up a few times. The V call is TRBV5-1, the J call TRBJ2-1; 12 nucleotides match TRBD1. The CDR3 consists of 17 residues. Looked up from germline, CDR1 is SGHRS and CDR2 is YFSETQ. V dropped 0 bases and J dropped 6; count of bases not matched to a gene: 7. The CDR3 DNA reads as TGCGCCAGCAGCTTGGCCCCGGGACAGGGGGCGATCAATGAGCAGTTCTTC. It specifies CASSLAPGQGAINEQFF. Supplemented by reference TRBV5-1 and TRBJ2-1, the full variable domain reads KAGVTQTPRYLIKTRGQQVTLSCSPISGHRSVSWYQQTPGQGLQFLFEYFSETQRNKGNFPGRFSGRQFSNSRSEMNVSTLELGDSALYLCASSLAPGQGAINEQFFGPGTRLTVL.

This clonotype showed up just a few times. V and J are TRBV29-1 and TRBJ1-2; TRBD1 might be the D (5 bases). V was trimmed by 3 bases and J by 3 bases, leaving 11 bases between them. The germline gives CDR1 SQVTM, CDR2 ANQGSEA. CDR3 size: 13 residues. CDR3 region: CSVEGRGDYGYTF. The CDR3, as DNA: TGCAGCGTTGAGGGTCGGGGGGACTATGGCTACACCTTC. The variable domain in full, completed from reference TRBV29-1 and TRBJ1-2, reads SAVISQKPSRDICQRGTSLTIQCQVDSQVTMMFWYRQQPGQSLTLIATANQGSEATYESGFVIDKFPISRPNLTFSTLTVSNMSPEDSSIYLCSVEGRGDYGYTFGSGTRLTVV.